The rows below give T cell receptor beta chains drawn from one sample of a study of molecular identifiers for immune sequencing clone quantification. A single record per CDR3 protein comes from TCRdb applying MiXCR to the PCR reads. The sample includes about 500,000 distinct CDR3 sequences, about 22% seen only once; the top ten take about 0.8%. The sample comprised naive CD8+ T cells from blood, with Jurkat cell RNA spiked in. Receptors were obtained from a human donor in good health. Some libraries in this study had Jurkat cell RNA spiked in. Each CDR3 is given with its conserved first and last residue. Fields, in order: CDR3 protein, CDR3 DNA, V gene, J gene, D gene, clone size. D genes are given only for firm matches. Where a row states a size, it is once, few, many or the class of an expanded clone; other rows omit it.

CDR3aa: CASSQGSGVQETQYF
CDR3nt: TGCGCCAGCAGCCAAGGGTCAGGAGTCCAGGAGACCCAGTACTTC
v_gene: TRBV4-3
j_gene: TRBJ2-5
d_gene: .
abundance: many

CDR3aa: CASVSLAGDNEQFF
CDR3nt: TGTGCCAGCGTCTCGCTAGCGGGAGACAATGAGCAGTTCTTC
v_gene: TRBV2
j_gene: TRBJ2-1
d_gene: TRBD2
abundance: .

CDR3aa: CASSRSGTRQPQHF
CDR3nt: TGTGCCAGCAGTCGATCCGGGACACGTCAGCCCCAGCATTTT
v_gene: TRBV12-3/TRBV12-4
j_gene: TRBJ1-5
d_gene: .
abundance: .

CDR3aa: CSARSRTASHSGNTIYF
CDR3nt: TGCAGTGCTAGATCCAGGACAGCAAGCCACTCTGGAAACACCATATATTTT
v_gene: TRBV20-1
j_gene: TRBJ1-3
d_gene: .
abundance: many

CDR3aa: CASSLGGGGAWYF
CDR3nt: TGTGCCAGCAGCTTAGGGGGCGGGGGGGCTTGGTATTTT
v_gene: TRBV5-6
j_gene: TRBJ2-3
d_gene: TRBD2
abundance: few

CDR3aa: CASSPTQWRGGINEQFF
CDR3nt: TGTGCCAGCAGTCCCACCCAATGGCGGGGGGGTATCAATGAGCAGTTCTTC
v_gene: TRBV6-5
j_gene: TRBJ2-1
d_gene: TRBD2
abundance: .

CDR3aa: CASSQSGGRSSTDTQYF
CDR3nt: TGTGCCAGTAGTCAAAGCGGGGGGAGGTCTAGCACAGATACGCAGTATTTT
v_gene: TRBV19
j_gene: TRBJ2-3
d_gene: TRBD2
abundance: .

CDR3aa: CASSPGQGTDTQYF
CDR3nt: TGTGCCAGCAGCCCGGGACAGGGCACAGATACGCAGTATTTT
v_gene: TRBV5-5
j_gene: TRBJ2-3
d_gene: TRBD1
abundance: many

CDR3aa: CASSLGARVATDTQYF
CDR3nt: TGTGCCAGCAGTTTAGGGGCCCGGGTAGCCACAGATACGCAGTATTTT
v_gene: TRBV27
j_gene: TRBJ2-3
d_gene: .
abundance: few

CDR3aa: CASSDPSDEQYF
CDR3nt: TGTGCCAGCAGTGACCCGTCAGACGAGCAGTACTTC
v_gene: TRBV6-1
j_gene: TRBJ2-7
d_gene: .
abundance: few

CDR3aa: CASSYVVSPYEQYF
CDR3nt: TGTGCCAGCAGTTACGTCGTCTCTCCCTACGAGCAGTACTTC
v_gene: TRBV6-2/TRBV6-3
j_gene: TRBJ2-7
d_gene: .
abundance: .

CDR3aa: CASSQDRGSAQPQHF
CDR3nt: TGCGCCAGCAGCCAAGATCGCGGCAGCGCTCAGCCCCAGCATTTT
v_gene: TRBV4-3
j_gene: TRBJ1-5
d_gene: .
abundance: few

CDR3aa: CASSQTGAETDTQYF
CDR3nt: TGCGCCAGCAGCCAGACAGGGGCCGAGACAGATACGCAGTATTTT
v_gene: TRBV4-1
j_gene: TRBJ2-3
d_gene: TRBD1
abundance: .

CDR3aa: CTSSLGLNYEQYF
CDR3nt: TGTACCAGCAGTTTGGGACTAAATTACGAGCAGTACTTC
v_gene: TRBV6-5
j_gene: TRBJ2-7
d_gene: TRBD2
abundance: .

CDR3aa: CASGQVGGGTEAFF
CDR3nt: TGCGCCAGCGGCCAAGTCGGGGGCGGCACTGAAGCTTTCTTT
v_gene: TRBV4-1
j_gene: TRBJ1-1
d_gene: .
abundance: .

CDR3aa: CASSESWGDPETQYF
CDR3nt: TGTGCCAGCAGTGAAAGTTGGGGCGACCCGGAGACCCAGTACTTC
v_gene: TRBV6-1
j_gene: TRBJ2-5
d_gene: .
abundance: many

CDR3aa: CASSQGLAGLNEQFF
CDR3nt: TGTGCCAGCAGCCAGGGACTAGCGGGACTCAATGAGCAGTTCTTC
v_gene: TRBV4-2
j_gene: TRBJ2-1
d_gene: TRBD2
abundance: few

CDR3aa: CASSVGGLAGSYEQYF
CDR3nt: TGTGCCAGCAGCGTAGGGGGACTAGCGGGCTCCTACGAGCAGTACTTC
v_gene: TRBV9
j_gene: TRBJ2-7
d_gene: TRBD2
abundance: few

CDR3aa: CASSWAGETDTQYF
CDR3nt: TGTGCCAGCAGTTGGGCGGGGGAGACAGATACGCAGTATTTT
v_gene: TRBV12-3/TRBV12-4
j_gene: TRBJ2-3
d_gene: TRBD2
abundance: .

CDR3aa: CASSSPLGGGQPQHF
CDR3nt: TGTGCCAGTAGCTCTCCCCTCGGGGGGGGTCAGCCCCAGCATTTT
v_gene: TRBV19
j_gene: TRBJ1-5
d_gene: .
abundance: .

CDR3aa: CASSWVTSGIGNTIYF
CDR3nt: TGTGCCAGTAGTTGGGTCACCAGCGGAATTGGAAACACCATATATTTT
v_gene: TRBV19
j_gene: TRBJ1-3
d_gene: .
abundance: .

CDR3aa: CASSVPTSGDWDEQFF
CDR3nt: TGTGCCAGCAGCGTACCTACTAGCGGGGACTGGGATGAGCAGTTCTTC
v_gene: TRBV9
j_gene: TRBJ2-1
d_gene: TRBD2
abundance: .